This T cell receptor beta chain is from a study of blood T cell repertoires in COVID-19. Study-level background: The samples span acute and convalescent COVID-19 from the United States, Italy and Spain.

J was trimmed by 3 bases and V by 1 base; bases with no gene match: 0. Germline V lookup: CDR1 GTSNPN, CDR2 SVGIG (reference sequence). The CDR3 contains 13 residues. Measured with immunoSEQ multiplex PCR; TCRdb has only the in-frame clones, and not every one. The sample lists about 55,000 clones, roughly 88% occurring once. This sequence joins TRBV30 and TRBJ1-1; 9 nucleotides align to TRBD1. This clonotype was obtained from a woman aged 80 or over with acute or convalescent COVID-19. Sequenced input: peripheral blood. CDR3 coding DNA: TGTGCCTGGAGTGGACAGGGGGACACTGAAGCTTTCTTT. It yields the protein CAWSGQGDTEAFF.